A selection of T cell receptor beta chains follows, all from one sample in a study of OX40 agonist ivuxolimab in advanced cancers. Using immunoSEQ multiplex PCR, the repertoire was profiled, and TCRdb retains in-frame clones only, with some absent. Here the sample spans about 88,000 clones, 70% to 85% being singletons. Material: CD4+ or CD8+ T cells sorted from blood, obtained in a trial of the OX40 agonist ivuxolimab. These receptors all come from an adult with an advanced solid tumor such as melanoma, head and neck, liver or kidney cancer. The CDR3 runs from the conserved cysteine through the conserved F or W. A D gene is named only where the DNA matches it firmly. Size is omitted from some rows. Given values are once, few, many or a class for expanded clones.

J: TRBJ2-7; size: NA; D: TRBD2; V: TRBV7-2; DNA: TGTGCCAGCAGCCCTGGACTAGCGGGAGAATGGTACGAGCAGTACTTC; CDR3: CASSPGLAGEWYEQYF
J: TRBJ1-6; size: NA; D: NA; V: TRBV18; DNA: TGTGCCAGCTCACCGGGTCCTGGGGATAATTCACCCCTCCACTTT; CDR3: CASSPGPGDNSPLHF
J: TRBJ1-5; size: NA; D: NA; V: TRBV27; DNA: TGTGCCAGCAGTTTAATGGGTTTTGGCAATCAGCCCCAGCATTTT; CDR3: CASSLMGFGNQPQHF
J: TRBJ1-4; size: NA; D: TRBD1; V: TRBV10-3; DNA: TGTGCCATCAGCCGAGGGACAGGGGTGGCTGAAAAACTGTTTTTT; CDR3: CAISRGTGVAEKLFF
J: TRBJ2-1; size: once; D: TRBD2; V: TRBV7-9; DNA: TGTGCCAGCAGCCAAGGACTAGCGGGAGTGTATGAGCAGTTCTTC; CDR3: CASSQGLAGVYEQFF
J: TRBJ2-1; size: NA; D: NA; V: TRBV9; DNA: TGTGCCAGCAGCGTAGGCGACCAGAACAATGAGCAGTTCTTC; CDR3: CASSVGDQNNEQFF
J: TRBJ2-7; size: NA; D: NA; V: TRBV6-5; DNA: TGTGCCAGCAGGGAACTAGGTGGGGAGCAGTACTTC; CDR3: CASRELGGEQYF
J: TRBJ1-1; size: NA; D: NA; V: TRBV30; DNA: TGTGCCTGGAGTGTTCTGGGGAGCTCTGAAGCTTTCTTT; CDR3: CAWSVLGSSEAFF
J: TRBJ2-6; size: NA; D: TRBD1; V: TRBV29-1; DNA: TGCAGCGTAGGAGGGACAGGGGCGACTTTCTCTGGGGCCAACGTCCTGACTTTC; CDR3: CSVGGTGATFSGANVLTF
J: TRBJ1-1; size: NA; D: NA; V: TRBV19; DNA: TGTGCCAGTAGCCCCTCGACCAACACTGAAGCTTTCTTT; CDR3: CASSPSTNTEAFF